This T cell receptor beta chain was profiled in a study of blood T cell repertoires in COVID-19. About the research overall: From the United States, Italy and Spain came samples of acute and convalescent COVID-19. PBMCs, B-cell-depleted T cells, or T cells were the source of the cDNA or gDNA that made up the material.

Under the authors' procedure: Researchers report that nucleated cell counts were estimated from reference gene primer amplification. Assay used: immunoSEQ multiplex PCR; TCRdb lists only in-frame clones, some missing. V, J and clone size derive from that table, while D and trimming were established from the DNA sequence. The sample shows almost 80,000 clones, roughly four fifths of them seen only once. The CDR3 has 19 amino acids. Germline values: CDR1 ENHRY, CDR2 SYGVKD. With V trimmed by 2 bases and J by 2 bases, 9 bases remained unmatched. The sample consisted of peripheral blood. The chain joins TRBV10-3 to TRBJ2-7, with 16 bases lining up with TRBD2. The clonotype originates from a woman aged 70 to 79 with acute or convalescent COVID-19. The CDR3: CAISEHTGTSGRAAYEQYF. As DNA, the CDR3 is TGTGCCATCAGTGAGCATACCGGGACTAGCGGGAGGGCCGCCTACGAGCAGTACTTC.